This T cell receptor beta chain is drawn from a study of T cells in Graves' hyperthyroidism and ophthalmopathy (dated by TCRdb to between 2017 and 2020). Describing the broader study: Peripheral blood was sampled at the time of initial diagnosis, prior to any treatment. TCR V-J signatures able to tell the groups apart were searched for in a discovery cohort of 95 to 100 patients, of whom over 40 had Graves' ophthalmopathy and more than 55 had stable Graves' hyperthyroidism. An independent validation cohort of under 20 hyperthyroidism patients and 17 patients who later progressed to ophthalmopathy tested prospective prediction of ophthalmopathy. The 100 discovery patients were randomly split 7:3 into training and test sets. In several Graves' hyperthyroidism patients, the study also compared T-cell repertoires from thyroid tissue with T-cell repertoires from blood. Once sampling was done, hyperthyroidism patients were given methimazole at a starting dose of 30 mg daily, whereas ophthalmopathy patients were given high-dose intravenous methylprednisolone. According to the paper, TCR Vbeta CDR3 sequencing was carried out on 120 to 150 peripheral blood samples, which came from 40 to 45 ophthalmopathy, 80 or so hyperthyroidism and about 17 progressor patients.

Amplification of TCR beta CDR3 regions was carried out from RNA transcripts. A first-round RT-PCR of the TCR CDR3 used the HTBI primer set with the Qiagen OneStep RT-PCR kit. The libraries were constructed in a second round of multiplex PCR and then size-selected and purified. Paired-end sequencing of the libraries was performed with 100 bp reads on an Illumina HiSeq2000. Under the source paper's analysis protocol: SOAPnuke was used to process the raw data, with reads discarded if the reads contained adapters or uncalled bases, had a mean Phred below 15, or lacked an exact constant-primer or identifier match. COPE v1.2.5 was used to merge the high-quality paired reads, and each unique nucleotide sequence was defined as a clonotype. MiTCR v1.1 was used to align the clonotypes against IMGT TRBV, TRBD and TRBJ reference segments. The analysis included only V-J combinations with a frequency above 0.0001, which together covered roughly 99% of the repertoires. The TCS score was defined as the ratio of F50 (clonal expansion) to E x V (chaos), calculated using BLOSUM62-based TCRdist between CDR3 peptides within each V-J. Welch's t-statistics and random forest reduced 450 to 600 V-J features to fewer than 15, which were used in a naive Bayes classifier (R e1071). The public reads were quality trimmed at Q25 with fastp and then assembled into clones with MiXCR by TCRdb, keeping productive beta chains. Rows matching on CDR3 protein sequence are summarized as one entry with the most common DNA and genes. The V and J calls, along with clone size, are taken from TCRdb and not from the paper's own processing. This sample is represented by roughly 350,000 distinct CDR3 sequences; 14% of them were singletons. The ten largest account for around 20% of the sample.

This clonotype was observed at least ten times. This receptor's antigen is unknown. Qualities for individual bases were not recorded, and no much larger clone is one base off. What the study reported, not specific to this receptor: In validation, the model predicted progression to ophthalmopathy with just under 71% sensitivity and about 72% specificity, a median of about 6.7 months before onset. Most expanded thyroid clonotypes (frequency above 0.001) were also detected in blood, a finding suggesting that blood repertoires may reflect thyroid immune responses. Ophthalmopathy was separated from stable hyperthyroidism by a 13 V-J signature model, with approximately 86% sensitivity and approximately 81% specificity obtained in cross-validation and 80%/75% obtained in testing. Sample size was not statistically predetermined, and blinding of investigators to group allocation was not performed.

CDR1 is given as SGHTA and CDR2 as FQGNSA, both from the germline V gene. The CDR3, from cysteine to phenylalanine, totals 13 residues. Only the CDR3 part of the read is kept: 39 bases, read in frame from the first base. Cut back by 5 bases and 0 bases, the V and J ends lie 7 bases apart. Ophthalmopathy patients had moderately to severely active disease, with a Clinical Activity Score of 3 or more, a NOSPECS grade of 4 or more, and a disease duration of less than 3 months. The study excluded patients with uncontrolled infections, other autoimmune diseases, pregnancy or lactation. Diagnoses relied on clinical symptoms, serum thyroxine and TRAb, thyroid ultrasound and orbital computed tomography. Ficoll-Paque density gradient centrifugation was used to isolate PBMCs from 8.5 to 10 ml of fresh peripheral blood. Total RNA was extracted with Trizol reagent, and quality was checked on an Agilent 2100 Bioanalyzer.

The sample consisted of blood. The chain is assembled from TRBV7-2 and TRBJ2-5; TRBD2 might be the D gene, on 6 matching bases. The clonotype was recovered from a woman under 40 with Graves' ophthalmopathy. The CDR3 region has the sequence CASSRGYQETQYF. The DNA sequence reads TGTGCCAGCAGCCGGGGGTACCAAGAGACCCAGTACTTC.